This T cell receptor (beta chain) is from a study of blood T cells in healthy people across ages. Across the study: Capturing about one barcoded beta molecule per two T cells was achieved by template switching.

The CDR3 length is 11 residues. Germline-derived CDR1 and CDR2 are DFQATT and SNEGSKA (reference sequence). The germline V and J ends were trimmed by 5 bases and 5 bases, with 9 bases remaining between them. This clonotype has more than one count but fewer than ten. A sample-barcoded 5' primer and a J-beta primer mix were used in a second PCR of about 6 to 12 cycles. TCRdb analysed the 5' RACE reads with MiXCR anew, one entry per CDR3 protein. The profile shows roughly 1.9 million distinct CDR3 sequences, roughly 43% of them singletons. The receptor's source is a human donor in good health. What was sequenced was blood. The chain recombines TRBV20-1 with TRBJ2-5; TRBD2 might be the D (5 bases). CDR3 DNA sequence: TGCAGTGCTGCTAGAGGGGAGACCCAGTACTTC. Protein sequence: CSAARGETQYF.